These T cell receptor beta chains were read from a single sample in a study of blood T cells in healthy people across ages. TCRdb re-called the 5' RACE reads with MiXCR, one entry per CDR3 protein. This sample has 1.5 million to 2 million distinct CDR3 sequences, with around half found just once. The sample comprised blood. Receptors originate from a woman aged 40-49 years in good health. CDR3s include the opening cysteine and the closing phenylalanine or tryptophan. D genes are given only for firm matches. Clone size is not always given. Where it is, it says once, few, many or a class for expanded clones.

length,size,J,V,D,CDR3,DNA
12,NA,TRBJ2-7,TRBV15,NA,CATSSVGVEQYF,TGTGCCACCAGCTCGGTAGGCGTCGAGCAGTACTTC
13,NA,TRBJ1-5,TRBV4-3,NA,CASSQRSNQPQHF,TGCGCCAGCAGCCAAAGGAGTAATCAGCCCCAGCATTTT
17,NA,TRBJ2-7,TRBV10-3,NA,CAITARLMQGRLYEQYF,TGTGCCATCACGGCGCGATTGATGCAGGGCCGGCTTTACGAGCAGTACTTC
16,few,TRBJ2-7,TRBV7-2,TRBD1,CASSQTTGDSSYEQYF,TGTGCCAGCAGCCAAACCACTGGGGACAGCTCCTACGAGCAGTACTTC
13,NA,TRBJ1-2,TRBV11-2,NA,CASSFVRDAGYTF,TGTGCCAGCAGTTTCGTAAGGGACGCTGGCTACACCTTC
18,few,TRBJ2-3,TRBV7-2,TRBD2,CASSPTLAGFTRTDTQYF,TGTGCCAGCAGCCCAACACTAGCGGGGTTTACCCGCACAGATACGCAGTATTTT
10,NA,TRBJ2-5,TRBV6-2/TRBV6-3,NA,CASWQETQYF,TGTGCCAGCTGGCAAGAGACCCAGTACTTC
13,NA,TRBJ2-5,TRBV7-2,NA,CASSLESWGTQYF,TGTGCCAGCAGCTTAGAGTCGTGGGGGACCCAGTACTTC
12,few,TRBJ1-4,TRBV6-5,NA,CASSGLGEKLFF,TGTGCCAGCTCCGGCCTGGGCGAAAAACTGTTTTTT
14,few,TRBJ1-2,TRBV15,NA,CATSRASALYGYTF,TGTGCCACCAGCAGAGCGTCAGCCCTCTATGGCTACACCTTC
12,NA,TRBJ2-1,TRBV7-2,NA,CASSFQVCEQFF,TGTGCCAGCAGCTTCCAGGTATGTGAGCAGTTCTTC
16,NA,TRBJ2-7,TRBV24-1,NA,CATSGPKGGSPYEQYF,TGTGCCACCAGTGGCCCCAAAGGGGGTTCCCCCTACGAGCAGTACTTC
16,NA,TRBJ2-7,TRBV4-2,TRBD1,CASSQIGTGSPYEQYF,TGTGCCAGCAGCCAGATCGGGACAGGATCTCCCTACGAGCAGTACTTC